The T cell receptor beta chain described here comes from a study of identical twins. V lost 5 bases and J lost 4; bases outside the gene matches: 13. The germline V gene encodes CDR1 MGHDK and CDR2 SYGVNS. The CDR3 covers 16 residues. TCRdb passed the 5' RACE reads through MiXCR, listing each CDR3 protein once. The table records 200,000 to 250,000 distinct CDR3 sequences, 6% to 8% of them present only once. The sample was also linked to a second study, of yellow fever vaccine responses in identical twins.

The chain couples TRBV25-1 to TRBJ2-7, with 8 bases identical to TRBD1. This sequence originates from a woman aged 18-29 years in good health. The sequencing sample was made of CD8+ T cells sorted from blood. The CDR3 DNA reads TGTGCCAGCAGTACCCCCTGGACAGGGTGGGATTACGAGCAGTACTTC. It encodes CASSTPWTGWDYEQYF.